Sequencing of this T cell receptor (beta chain) was carried out in a study of OX40 agonist ivuxolimab in advanced cancers. V was clipped by 6 bases and J by 1 base, with 12 bases between them. Germline V lookup: CDR1 MNHEY, CDR2 SVGAGI. The CDR3 runs to 14 residues. Profiling relied on immunoSEQ multiplex PCR, and the TCRdb table lists in-frame clones only, not all of them. The sample holds 65,000 to 80,000 clones, 84% seen once. The chain couples TRBV6-5 to TRBJ1-1, with D perhaps TRBD1 (6 bases). The source is an adult with an advanced solid tumor such as melanoma, head and neck, liver or kidney cancer. The sample consisted of CD4+ or CD8+ T cells sorted from blood, taken in a trial of the OX40 agonist ivuxolimab. The CDR3 DNA reads as TGTGCCAGCAGACCTTTGGACAGGAACACTGAAGCTTTCTTT. Residues: CASRPLDRNTEAFF.